This T cell receptor (beta chain) was found in a study of T cell repertoires in cytomegalovirus infection. The wider study: It can be stated that public TCR beta signatures indicated CMV infection as well as a matching HLA type.

Each CDR3 protein gets one entry after TCRdb re-called the reads with MiXCR. This sample yields some 350,000 distinct CDR3 sequences, of which 18% are seen a single time; roughly 8.7% belongs to the top ten. Only a few counts were recorded for this clonotype. The ends were cut back, 6 bases at V and 3 bases at J, with 18 bases in the middle. The CDR3 loop spans 16 amino acids. CDR1 SGHRS and CDR2 YFSETQ come from the germline V gene. The chain has TRBV5-1 and TRBJ2-2; no clear D. The origin of this receptor is a human donor in good health (CMV status not recorded). Some clones in this sample may be carry-over from other donors' samples. The sequenced sample was PBMCs. In DNA, the CDR3 is TGCGCCAGCACCGTGGTGGGTTCTTCGGACACCGGGGAGCTGTTTTTT. Its protein product is CASTVVGSSDTGELFF.